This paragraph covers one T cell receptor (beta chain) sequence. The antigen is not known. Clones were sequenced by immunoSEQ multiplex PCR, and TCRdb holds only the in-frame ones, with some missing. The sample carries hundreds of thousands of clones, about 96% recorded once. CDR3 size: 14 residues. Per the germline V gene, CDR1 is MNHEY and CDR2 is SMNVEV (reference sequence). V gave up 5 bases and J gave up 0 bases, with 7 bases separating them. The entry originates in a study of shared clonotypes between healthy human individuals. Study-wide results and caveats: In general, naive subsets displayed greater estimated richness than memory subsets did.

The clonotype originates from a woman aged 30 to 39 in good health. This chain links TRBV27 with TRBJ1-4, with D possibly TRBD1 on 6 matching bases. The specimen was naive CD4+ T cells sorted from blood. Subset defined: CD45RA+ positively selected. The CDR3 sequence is CASSRQATNEKLFF. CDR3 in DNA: TGTGCCAGCAGTAGACAGGCAACTAATGAAAAACTGTTTTTT.